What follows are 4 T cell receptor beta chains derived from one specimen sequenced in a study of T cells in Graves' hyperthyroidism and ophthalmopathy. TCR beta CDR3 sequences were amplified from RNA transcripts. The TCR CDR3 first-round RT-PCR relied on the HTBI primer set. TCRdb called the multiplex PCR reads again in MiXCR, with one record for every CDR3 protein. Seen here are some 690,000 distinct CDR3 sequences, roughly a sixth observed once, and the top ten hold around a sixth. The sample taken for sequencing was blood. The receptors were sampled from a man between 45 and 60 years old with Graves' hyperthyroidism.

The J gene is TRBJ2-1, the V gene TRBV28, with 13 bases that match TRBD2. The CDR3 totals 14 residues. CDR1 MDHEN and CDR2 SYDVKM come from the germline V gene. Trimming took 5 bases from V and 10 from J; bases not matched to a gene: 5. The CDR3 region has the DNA TGTGCCAGCAGTGCCGGACTAGCGGGAGAGGAGCAGTTCTTC. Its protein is CASSAGLAGEEQFF. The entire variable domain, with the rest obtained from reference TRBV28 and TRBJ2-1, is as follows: DVKVTQSSRYLVKRTGEKVFLECVQDMDHENMFWYRQDPGLGLRLIYFSYDVKMKEKGDIPEGYSVSREKKERFSLILESASTNQTSMYLCASSAGLAGEEQFFGPGTRLTVL.

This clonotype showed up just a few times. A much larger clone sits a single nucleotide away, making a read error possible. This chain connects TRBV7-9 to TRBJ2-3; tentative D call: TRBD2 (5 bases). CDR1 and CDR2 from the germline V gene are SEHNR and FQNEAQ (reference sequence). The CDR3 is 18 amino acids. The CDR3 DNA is TGTGCCAGCAGCTTCCCCAACCGGAGGCCCTCTCGCGCAGATATGCAGTATTTT. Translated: CASSFPNRRPSRADMQYF.

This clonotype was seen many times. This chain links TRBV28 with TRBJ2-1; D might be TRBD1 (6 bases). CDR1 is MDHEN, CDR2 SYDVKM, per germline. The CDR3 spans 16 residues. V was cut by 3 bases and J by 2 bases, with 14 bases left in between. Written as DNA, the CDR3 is TGTGCCAGCAGTTTTCCGACAGGCGGAACCTACAATGAGCAGTTCTTC. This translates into CASSFPTGGTYNEQFF. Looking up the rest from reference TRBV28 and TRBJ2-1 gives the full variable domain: DVKVTQSSRYLVKRTGEKVFLECVQDMDHENMFWYRQDPGLGLRLIYFSYDVKMKEKGDIPEGYSVSREKKERFSLILESASTNQTSMYLCASSFPTGGTYNEQFFGPGTRLTVL.

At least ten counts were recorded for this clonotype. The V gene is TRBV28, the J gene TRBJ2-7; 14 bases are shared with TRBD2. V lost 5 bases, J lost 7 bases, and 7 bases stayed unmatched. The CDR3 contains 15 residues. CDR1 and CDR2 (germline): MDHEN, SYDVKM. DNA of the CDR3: TGTGCCAGCAGTCACGGGACTAGCGGGGGTTTAGAGCAGTACTTC. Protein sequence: CASSHGTSGGLEQYF.